This TCR beta chain was captured in a study of neurological immune-mediated disorders. In its sample, this clonotype was seen many times. Antigen unknown. Study-wide results and limits: The greatest TCR clonal expansion appeared in HTLV-1-associated myelopathy and the smallest, falling below healthy controls, in multiple sclerosis.

Via MiXCR, TCRdb re-called the 5' RACE reads, giving one row per CDR3 protein. The sample includes over 15,000 distinct CDR3 sequences, around a tenth of them seen just once. The sorted libraries were prepared using some 1 million CD4+ or CD8+ T cells that had themselves been sorted. The sample was CD8+ T cells from blood. The receptor's source is a woman aged 45-59 years in good health.

The CDR3 nucleotides are TGCGCCAGCAGCTCGACGAAGCCTACAGATACGCAGTATTTT. It specifies CASSSTKPTDTQYF. The V gene is TRBV5-1, the J gene TRBJ2-3; D gene ambiguous. CDR1 and CDR2 from the germline V gene are SGHRS and YFSETQ. V dropped 3 bases and J dropped 3 bases, with 11 bases sitting between them. CDR3 length equals 14 residues.